This T cell receptor beta chain was identified during a study of blood T cell repertoires in COVID-19. V was shortened by 0 bases and J by 5 bases, with 9 bases between the two germline ends. This CDR3 is built from 14 residues. Germline assignment: CDR1 SGHVS and CDR2 FQNEAQ. Clones were read by immunoSEQ multiplex PCR, and TCRdb kept only the in-frame ones, dropping some. The sample includes approximately 150,000 clones, 82% of them seen just once. The clonotype comes from a man aged 60 to 75 who had recovered from COVID-19. Material: PBMCs or T cells enriched from blood (not recorded which). This sequence joins TRBV7-8 and TRBJ2-3; D call uncertain. CDR3 in amino acids: CASSLARPGDTQYF. The CDR3 DNA reads TGTGCCAGCAGCTTAGCGAGGCCGGGAGATACGCAGTATTTT.